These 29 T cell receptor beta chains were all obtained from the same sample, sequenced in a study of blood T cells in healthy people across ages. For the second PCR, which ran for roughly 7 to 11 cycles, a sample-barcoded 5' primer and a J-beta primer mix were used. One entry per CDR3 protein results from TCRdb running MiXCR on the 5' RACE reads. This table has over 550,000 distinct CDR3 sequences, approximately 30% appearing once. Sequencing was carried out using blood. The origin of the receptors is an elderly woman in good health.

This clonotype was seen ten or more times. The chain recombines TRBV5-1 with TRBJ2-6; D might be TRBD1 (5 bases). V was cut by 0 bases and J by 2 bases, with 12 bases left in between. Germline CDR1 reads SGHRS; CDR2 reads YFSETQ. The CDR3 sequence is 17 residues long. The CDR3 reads CASSLDRTSAGANVLTF. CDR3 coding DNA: TGCGCCAGCAGCTTGGACAGGACGTCTGCTGGGGCCAACGTCCTGACTTTC.

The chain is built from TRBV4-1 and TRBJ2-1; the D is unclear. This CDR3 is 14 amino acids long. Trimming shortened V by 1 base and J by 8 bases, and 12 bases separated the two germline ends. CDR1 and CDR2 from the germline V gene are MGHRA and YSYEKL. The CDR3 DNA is TGCGCCAGCAGCCAAGTTCGGATGCGAGATGAGCAGTTCTTC. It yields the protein CASSQVRMRDEQFF.

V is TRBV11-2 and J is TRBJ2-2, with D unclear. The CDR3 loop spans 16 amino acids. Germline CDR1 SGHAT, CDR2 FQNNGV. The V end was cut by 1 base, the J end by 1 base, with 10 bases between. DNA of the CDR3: TGTGCCAGCAGCTTAGGAGTGTGGGGGAACACCGGGGAGCTGTTTTTT. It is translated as CASSLGVWGNTGELFF. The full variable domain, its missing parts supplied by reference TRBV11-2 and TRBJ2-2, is EAGVAQSPRYKIIEKRQSVAFWCNPISGHATLYWYQQILGQGPKLLIQFQNNGVVDDSQLPKDRFSAERLKGVDSTLKIQPAKLEDSAVYLCASSLGVWGNTGELFFGEGSRLTVL.

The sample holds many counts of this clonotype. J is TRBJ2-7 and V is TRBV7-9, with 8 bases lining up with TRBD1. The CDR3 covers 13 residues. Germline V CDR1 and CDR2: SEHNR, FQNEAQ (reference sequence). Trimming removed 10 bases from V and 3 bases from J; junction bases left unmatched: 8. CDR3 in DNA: TGTGCCATTTTAGGACAGGGCTACTACGAGCAGTACTTC. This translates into CAILGQGYYEQYF.

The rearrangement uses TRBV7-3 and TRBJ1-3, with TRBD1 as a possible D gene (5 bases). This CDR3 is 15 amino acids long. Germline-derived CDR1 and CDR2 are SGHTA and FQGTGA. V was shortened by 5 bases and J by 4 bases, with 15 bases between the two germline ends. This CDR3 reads CASSLWGTGGNTIYF. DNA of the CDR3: TGTGCCAGCAGCCTCTGGGGAACAGGCGGAAACACCATATATTTT.

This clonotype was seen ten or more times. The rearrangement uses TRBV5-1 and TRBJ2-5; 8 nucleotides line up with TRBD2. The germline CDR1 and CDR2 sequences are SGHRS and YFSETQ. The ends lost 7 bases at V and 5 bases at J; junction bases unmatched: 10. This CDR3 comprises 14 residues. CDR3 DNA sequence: TGCGCCAGCGGTATTGCGGGGGGCGCGGAGACCCAGTACTTC. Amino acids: CASGIAGGAETQYF.

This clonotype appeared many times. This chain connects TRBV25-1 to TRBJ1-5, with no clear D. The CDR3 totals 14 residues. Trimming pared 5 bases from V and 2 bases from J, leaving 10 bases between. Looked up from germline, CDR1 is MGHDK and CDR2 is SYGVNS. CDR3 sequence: CASSPSLGNQPQHF. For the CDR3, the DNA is TGTGCCAGCAGTCCGAGCCTAGGCAATCAGCCCCAGCATTTT.

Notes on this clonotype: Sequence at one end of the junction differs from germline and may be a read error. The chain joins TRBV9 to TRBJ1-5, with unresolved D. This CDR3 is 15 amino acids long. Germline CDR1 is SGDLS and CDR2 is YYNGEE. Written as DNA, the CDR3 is TGTGCCAGCAGCGTAGGTACGGGTAGCAGTCAGCCCCAGCATTTT. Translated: CASSVGTGSSQPQHF.

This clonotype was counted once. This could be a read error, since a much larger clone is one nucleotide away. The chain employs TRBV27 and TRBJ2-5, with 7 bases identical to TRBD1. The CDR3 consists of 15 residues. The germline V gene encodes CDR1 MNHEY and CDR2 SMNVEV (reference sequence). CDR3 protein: CASSPPPTGQDTQYF. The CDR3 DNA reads TGTGCCAGCAGTCCTCCTCCGACAGGGCAAGACACCCAGTACTTC.

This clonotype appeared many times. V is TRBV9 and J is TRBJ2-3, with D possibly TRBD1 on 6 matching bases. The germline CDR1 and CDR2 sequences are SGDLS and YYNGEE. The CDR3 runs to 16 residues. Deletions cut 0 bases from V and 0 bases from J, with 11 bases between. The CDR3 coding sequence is TGTGCCAGCAGCGTAGTGGGGGCCGTCAGCACAGATACGCAGTATTTT. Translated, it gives CASSVVGAVSTDTQYF. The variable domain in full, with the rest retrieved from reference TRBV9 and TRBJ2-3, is DSGVTQTPKHLITATGQRVTLRCSPRSGDLSVYWYQQSLDQGLQFLIQYYNGEERAKGNILERFSAQQFPDLHSELNLSSLELGDSALYFCASSVVGAVSTDTQYFGPGTRLTVL.

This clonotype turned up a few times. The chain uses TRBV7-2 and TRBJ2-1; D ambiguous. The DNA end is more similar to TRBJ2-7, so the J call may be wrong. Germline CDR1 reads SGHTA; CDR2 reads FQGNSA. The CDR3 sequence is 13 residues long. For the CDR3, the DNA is TGTGCCAGCAGCTTAAATCTGCACAATGAGCAGTACTTC. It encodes CASSLNLHNEQYF.

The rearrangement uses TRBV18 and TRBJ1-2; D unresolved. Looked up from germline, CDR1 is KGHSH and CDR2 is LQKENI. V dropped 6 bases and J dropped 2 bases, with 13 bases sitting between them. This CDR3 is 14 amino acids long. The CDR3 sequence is CASSRMTGNYGYTF. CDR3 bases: TGTGCCAGCTCTCGTATGACGGGCAACTATGGCTACACCTTC.

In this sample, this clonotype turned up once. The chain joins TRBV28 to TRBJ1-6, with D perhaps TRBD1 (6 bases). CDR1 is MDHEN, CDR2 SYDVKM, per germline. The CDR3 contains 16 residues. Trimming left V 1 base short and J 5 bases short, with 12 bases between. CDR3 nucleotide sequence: TGTGCCAGCAGTTTATTCAGGGGCGTGAATAATTCACCCCTCCACTTT. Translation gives CASSLFRGVNNSPLHF.

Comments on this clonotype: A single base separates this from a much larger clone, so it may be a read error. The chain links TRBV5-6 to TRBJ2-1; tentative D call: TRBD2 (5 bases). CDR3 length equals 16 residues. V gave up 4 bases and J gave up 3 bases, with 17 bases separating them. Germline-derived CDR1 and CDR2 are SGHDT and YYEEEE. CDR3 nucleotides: TGTGCCAGCAGCCCGGAGGACGGGGATTACTACAATGAGCAGTTCTTC. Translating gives CASSPEDGDYYNEQFF.

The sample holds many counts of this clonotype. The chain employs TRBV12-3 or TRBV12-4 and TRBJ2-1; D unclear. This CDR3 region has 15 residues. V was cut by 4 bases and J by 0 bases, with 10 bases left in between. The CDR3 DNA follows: TGTGCCAGCAGTTCCTCCCTTAGCTCCTACAATGAGCAGTTCTTC. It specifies CASSSSLSSYNEQFF.

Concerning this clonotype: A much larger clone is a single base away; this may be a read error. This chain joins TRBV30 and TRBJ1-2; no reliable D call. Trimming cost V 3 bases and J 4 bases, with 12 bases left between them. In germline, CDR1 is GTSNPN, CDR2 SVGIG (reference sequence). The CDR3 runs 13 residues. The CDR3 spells CAWSVEPRYGYTF. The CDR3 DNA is TGTGCCTGGAGCGTGGAGCCGCGCTATGGCTACACCTTC.

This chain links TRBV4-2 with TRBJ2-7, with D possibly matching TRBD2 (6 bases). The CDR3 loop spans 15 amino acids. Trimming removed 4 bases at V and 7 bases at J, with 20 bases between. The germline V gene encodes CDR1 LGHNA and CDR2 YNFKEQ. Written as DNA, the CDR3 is TGTGCCAGCAGCCTAGTCGGGGGAACAGAAAATGAGCAGTACTTC. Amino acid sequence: CASSLVGGTENEQYF.

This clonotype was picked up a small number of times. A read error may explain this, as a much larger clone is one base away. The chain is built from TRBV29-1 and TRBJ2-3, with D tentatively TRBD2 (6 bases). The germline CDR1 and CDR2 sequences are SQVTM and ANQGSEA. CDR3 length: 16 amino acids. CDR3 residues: CSYLGGRLGPTDAQYF. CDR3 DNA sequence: TGCAGCTACCTTGGAGGGAGACTAGGCCCAACAGATGCGCAGTATTTT.

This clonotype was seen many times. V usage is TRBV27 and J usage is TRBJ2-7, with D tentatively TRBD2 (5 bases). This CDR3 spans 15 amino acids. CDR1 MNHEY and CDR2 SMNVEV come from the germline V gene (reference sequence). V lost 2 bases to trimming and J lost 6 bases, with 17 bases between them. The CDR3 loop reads CASSLNEGGTSEQYF. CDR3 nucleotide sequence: TGTGCCAGCAGTTTAAACGAGGGTGGAACCTCCGAGCAGTACTTC.

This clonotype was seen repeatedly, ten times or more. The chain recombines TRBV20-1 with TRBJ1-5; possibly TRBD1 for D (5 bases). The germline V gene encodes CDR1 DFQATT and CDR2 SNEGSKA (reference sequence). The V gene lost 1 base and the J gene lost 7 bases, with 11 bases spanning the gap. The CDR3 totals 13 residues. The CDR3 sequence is CSARVGDGQPQHF. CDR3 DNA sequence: TGCAGTGCTAGAGTAGGGGACGGGCAGCCCCAGCATTTT.

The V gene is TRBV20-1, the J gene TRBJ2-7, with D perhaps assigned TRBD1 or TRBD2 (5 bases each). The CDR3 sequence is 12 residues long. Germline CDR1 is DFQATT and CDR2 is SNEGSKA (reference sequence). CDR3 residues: CMARGVTYEQYF. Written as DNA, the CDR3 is TGCATGGCTAGAGGGGTAACCTACGAGCAGTACTTC.

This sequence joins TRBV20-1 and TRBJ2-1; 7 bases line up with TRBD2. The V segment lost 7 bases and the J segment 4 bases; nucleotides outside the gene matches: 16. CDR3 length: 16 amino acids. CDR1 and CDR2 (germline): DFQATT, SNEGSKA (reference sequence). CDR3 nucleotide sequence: TGCAGTGGGACGCGGGAGCGAGCGGGGTCGTACAATGAGCAGTTCTTC. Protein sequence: CSGTRERAGSYNEQFF.

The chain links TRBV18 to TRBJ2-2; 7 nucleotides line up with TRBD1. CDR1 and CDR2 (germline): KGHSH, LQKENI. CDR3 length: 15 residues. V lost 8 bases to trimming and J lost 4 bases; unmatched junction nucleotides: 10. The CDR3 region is CASRQTGVATGELFF. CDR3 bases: TGTGCCAGCAGACAAACAGGGGTAGCCACCGGGGAGCTGTTTTTT.

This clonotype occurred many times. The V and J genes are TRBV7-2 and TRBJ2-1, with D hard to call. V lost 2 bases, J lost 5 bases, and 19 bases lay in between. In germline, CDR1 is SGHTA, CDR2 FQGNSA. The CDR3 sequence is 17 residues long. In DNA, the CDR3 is TGTGCCAGCAGCTTATTCCAAACCGCCCGTCGGGACAATGAGCAGTTCTTC. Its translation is CASSLFQTARRDNEQFF.

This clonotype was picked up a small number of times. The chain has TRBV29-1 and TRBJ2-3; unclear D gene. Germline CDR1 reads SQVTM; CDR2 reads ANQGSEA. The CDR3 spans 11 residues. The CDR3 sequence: CGAVVGDTQYF. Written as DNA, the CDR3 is TGCGGCGCCGTAGTTGGGGATACGCAGTATTTT.

The CDR3 protein is CASGLSQATDTQYF. The DNA for the CDR3 is TGTGCTAGTGGTTTGTCCCAGGCAACAGATACGCAGTATTTT. The genes are TRBV12-5 and TRBJ2-3; no clear D. Germline CDR1 is LGHNT and CDR2 is FRNRAP. V was trimmed by 2 bases and J by 3 bases, leaving 9 bases between them. The CDR3 spans 14 residues. Supplemented by reference TRBV12-5 and TRBJ2-3, the full variable domain reads DARVTQTPRHKVTEMGQEVTMRCQPILGHNTVFWYRQTMMQGLELLAYFRNRAPLDDSGMPKDRFSAEMPDATLATLKIQPSEPRDSAVYFCASGLSQATDTQYFGPGTRLTVL.

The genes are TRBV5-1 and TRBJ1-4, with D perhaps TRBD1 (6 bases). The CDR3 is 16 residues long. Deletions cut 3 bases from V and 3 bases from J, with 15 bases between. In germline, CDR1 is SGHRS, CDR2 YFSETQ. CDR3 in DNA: TGCGCCAGCAGCTACCCGATGGGGGCTGCTAATGAAAAACTGTTTTTT. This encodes CASSYPMGAANEKLFF.

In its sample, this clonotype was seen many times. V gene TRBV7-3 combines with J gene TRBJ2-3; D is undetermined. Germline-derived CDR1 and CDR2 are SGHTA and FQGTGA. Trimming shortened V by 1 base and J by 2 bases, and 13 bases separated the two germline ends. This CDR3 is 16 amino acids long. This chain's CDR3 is CASSLMAGFYTDTQYF. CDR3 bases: TGTGCCAGCAGCTTAATGGCCGGGTTTTACACAGATACGCAGTATTTT.

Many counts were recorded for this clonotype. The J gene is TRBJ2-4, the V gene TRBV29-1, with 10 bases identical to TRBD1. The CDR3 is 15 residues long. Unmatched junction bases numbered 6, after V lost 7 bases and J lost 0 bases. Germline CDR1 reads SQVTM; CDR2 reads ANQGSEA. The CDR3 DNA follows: TGCAGCGCGCGGACAGGGGGGATAGCCAAAAACATTCAGTACTTC. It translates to CSARTGGIAKNIQYF.